The rows below give T cell receptor beta chains drawn from one sample of a study of response to subunit inactivated influenza vaccine. TCRdb reprocessed the RT-PCR reads via MiXCR and lists one record per CDR3 protein. The data contain hundreds of thousands of distinct CDR3 sequences, about 14% of them singletons. The sample was PBMCs from blood, taken around two weeks before vaccination. The receptors were gathered from a man aged 45 to 65 who received an inactivated influenza vaccine. The CDR3 runs from the conserved cysteine through the conserved F or W. The order of the fields is D gene, clone size, CDR3 length, V gene, J gene, CDR3 DNA, CDR3 protein. D genes are given only for firm matches. Some rows have no size entry. The others give once, few or many, or a class for an expanded clone.

d_call: TRBD2
clone_size: many
cdr3_length: 16
v_call: TRBV27
j_call: TRBJ2-7
cdr3_nt: TGTGCCAGCAGTTTCTTCCTCCCTAGCGGGGGATACGAGCAGTACTTC
cdr3_aa: CASSFFLPSGGYEQYF

d_call: .
clone_size: .
cdr3_length: 14
v_call: TRBV7-6
j_call: TRBJ2-7
cdr3_nt: TGTGCCAGCAGCCCTAAACGGATTACCTACGAGCAGTACTTC
cdr3_aa: CASSPKRITYEQYF

d_call: .
clone_size: .
cdr3_length: 15
v_call: TRBV6-1
j_call: TRBJ2-2
cdr3_nt: TGTGCCAGGAGACCTCGGGGAGGTAACACCGGGGAGCTGTTTTTT
cdr3_aa: CARRPRGGNTGELFF

d_call: TRBD1
clone_size: .
cdr3_length: 13
v_call: TRBV20-1
j_call: TRBJ1-2
cdr3_nt: TGCAGTGCTAGAGGGACAGGGGGTTATGGCTACACCTTC
cdr3_aa: CSARGTGGYGYTF

d_call: TRBD1
clone_size: .
cdr3_length: 17
v_call: TRBV28
j_call: TRBJ2-3
cdr3_nt: TGTGCCAGCAGATCAGCCTGGACAGGCGGAGGCACAGATACGCAGTATTTT
cdr3_aa: CASRSAWTGGGTDTQYF

d_call: .
clone_size: .
cdr3_length: 13
v_call: TRBV10-3
j_call: TRBJ2-7
cdr3_nt: TGTGCCATCAATTCGAGACTAACTTACGAGCAGTACTTC
cdr3_aa: CAINSRLTYEQYF

d_call: TRBD2
clone_size: many
cdr3_length: 14
v_call: TRBV29-1
j_call: TRBJ2-7
cdr3_nt: TGCAGCGTTTACACCGGGACTAGCTCCTACGAGCAGTACTTC
cdr3_aa: CSVYTGTSSYEQYF

d_call: TRBD2
clone_size: many
cdr3_length: 12
v_call: TRBV29-1
j_call: TRBJ2-2
cdr3_nt: TGCAGCGCCTCGGGGGGGGCCGGGGAGCTGTTTTTT
cdr3_aa: CSASGGAGELFF

d_call: .
clone_size: few
cdr3_length: 12
v_call: TRBV12-3/TRBV12-4
j_call: TRBJ2-5
cdr3_nt: TGTGCCAGCAGTTTCGCGCGCGAGACCCAGTACTTC
cdr3_aa: CASSFARETQYF

d_call: .
clone_size: few
cdr3_length: 14
v_call: TRBV12-3/TRBV12-4
j_call: TRBJ1-4
cdr3_nt: TGTGCCAGCAGTTTAATTGGCGCAAATGAAAAACTGTTTTTT
cdr3_aa: CASSLIGANEKLFF

d_call: TRBD1
clone_size: .
cdr3_length: 14
v_call: TRBV3-1
j_call: TRBJ2-1
cdr3_nt: TGTGCCAGCCGGGGACAGCGAATCAACAATGAGCAGTTCTTC
cdr3_aa: CASRGQRINNEQFF

d_call: TRBD2
clone_size: many
cdr3_length: 18
v_call: TRBV5-1
j_call: TRBJ2-3
cdr3_nt: TGCGCCAGCAGCTTGTCAGCAAAGGCGGGAGTTGGCACAGATACGCAGTATTTT
cdr3_aa: CASSLSAKAGVGTDTQYF

d_call: TRBD2
clone_size: .
cdr3_length: 14
v_call: TRBV5-1
j_call: TRBJ2-2
cdr3_nt: TGCGCCAGCACGACTAGCGGGGTTTTCGGGGAGCTGTTTTTT
cdr3_aa: CASTTSGVFGELFF

d_call: TRBD1
clone_size: .
cdr3_length: 16
v_call: TRBV7-9
j_call: TRBJ2-2
cdr3_nt: TGTGCCAGCAGCTTCTCAGGGACAGGGAACACCGGGGAGCTGTTTTTT
cdr3_aa: CASSFSGTGNTGELFF

d_call: .
clone_size: many
cdr3_length: 11
v_call: TRBV7-9
j_call: TRBJ2-1
cdr3_nt: TGTGCCAGCAGCTTATCTACTGAGCAGTTCTTC
cdr3_aa: CASSLSTEQFF

d_call: .
clone_size: .
cdr3_length: 16
v_call: TRBV15
j_call: TRBJ2-1
cdr3_nt: TGTGCCACTAGCATGCCCCTGCCCGTACGGCTCAATGAGCAGTTCTTC
cdr3_aa: CATSMPLPVRLNEQFF

d_call: .
clone_size: few
cdr3_length: 18
v_call: TRBV4-3
j_call: TRBJ1-3
cdr3_nt: TGCGCCAGCAGCCAAGCTTTTGGGAGCCACCGCTCTGGAAACACCATATATTTT
cdr3_aa: CASSQAFGSHRSGNTIYF

d_call: TRBD2
clone_size: few
cdr3_length: 13
v_call: TRBV29-1
j_call: TRBJ2-3
cdr3_nt: TGCAGCGTTGCTAGCGGAAGCACAGATACGCAGTATTTT
cdr3_aa: CSVASGSTDTQYF

d_call: TRBD2
clone_size: few
cdr3_length: 18
v_call: TRBV28
j_call: TRBJ2-3
cdr3_nt: TGTGCCAGCAGTAATCCGGGACTAGCGGGGGGGCCGGCAGATACGCAGTATTTT
cdr3_aa: CASSNPGLAGGPADTQYF

d_call: TRBD1
clone_size: .
cdr3_length: 16
v_call: TRBV7-2
j_call: TRBJ1-3
cdr3_nt: TGTGCCAGCAGCTTAGTCGGACAGGGGACAGGAAACACCATATATTTT
cdr3_aa: CASSLVGQGTGNTIYF

d_call: .
clone_size: many
cdr3_length: 13
v_call: TRBV29-1
j_call: TRBJ2-7
cdr3_nt: TGCAGCGTTGAAAAGGAATCGACCTACGAGCAGTACTTC
cdr3_aa: CSVEKESTYEQYF

d_call: TRBD2
clone_size: .
cdr3_length: 16
v_call: TRBV4-3
j_call: TRBJ2-7
cdr3_nt: TGCGCCAGCAGCCAAGATCTAGCGGGGGCCGCCTACGAGCAGTACTTC
cdr3_aa: CASSQDLAGAAYEQYF

d_call: .
clone_size: .
cdr3_length: 18
v_call: TRBV4-3
j_call: TRBJ2-2
cdr3_nt: TGCGCCAGCAGCCAAGATCTGGCTATGGGAGGGAACACCGGGGAGCTGTTTTTT
cdr3_aa: CASSQDLAMGGNTGELFF

d_call: TRBD2
clone_size: .
cdr3_length: 12
v_call: TRBV29-1
j_call: TRBJ2-5
cdr3_nt: TGCAGCGTTGAAACTAGCGGTATGACCCAGTACTTC
cdr3_aa: CSVETSGMTQYF

d_call: TRBD1
clone_size: .
cdr3_length: 16
v_call: TRBV20-1
j_call: TRBJ1-4
cdr3_nt: TGCAGTGCTAGAGACCTCCTCCGGGACAGGGTAGAAAAACTGTTTTTT
cdr3_aa: CSARDLLRDRVEKLFF

d_call: .
clone_size: .
cdr3_length: 14
v_call: TRBV29-1
j_call: TRBJ1-2
cdr3_nt: TGCAGCGTTATGGGGCCAGAGCTTAACTATGGCTACACCTTC
cdr3_aa: CSVMGPELNYGYTF